The present entry profiles one T cell receptor (beta chain) with its context. The target antigen is unknown. The stimulus was lysate of CMV-infected fibroblasts, around 10 ug/mL. Memory cells lacking CD40L and CD69 with high CD45RO were sorted. The sample belongs to a study of persistence of HIV-infected CD4 T cells. Points from the study as a whole: Antigen-responding cells were enriched for degenerate expanded CDR3beta sequences. Rare CMV-responding cells carrying HIV-1 proviruses were not analyzed separately for TCR.

This was the immunoSEQ version 4 assay in survey mode. Some clones are missing from TCRdb's copy, which holds only in-frame ones; the method was immunoSEQ multiplex PCR. The sample gives approximately 31,000 clones, 82% of which show up once; 6.4% is in the top ten. The V gene lost 0 bases and the J gene lost 1 base, with 5 bases spanning the gap. CDR1 is SGHRS, CDR2 YFSETQ, per germline. The CDR3 covers 14 residues. The V call is TRBV5-1, the J call TRBJ2-1, with a weak D call TRBD2 (5 bases). The sequencing here drew on CD4+ T cells sorted from PBMCs after approximately 19-hour stimulation, taken from a patient who received antiretroviral therapy. The origin of this receptor is an adult woman with HIV who was CMV-seropositive. The CDR3 region is CASSLAGSYNEQFF. In nucleotides, the CDR3 is TGCGCCAGCAGCTTGGCGGGATCCTACAATGAGCAGTTCTTC.